This T cell receptor beta chain was recovered during a study of PD-1 blockade in mismatch repair-deficient tumors. Findings of the study overall: Tumor-resident clones, often undetectable pretreatment in blood, expanded then contracted after pembrolizumab.

Here immunoSEQ multiplex PCR was the method, and the copy in TCRdb shows in-frame clones only, minus some. The sample lists more than 85,000 clones; 82% were seen once. The CDR3 covers 13 residues. Germline V CDR1 and CDR2: SGDLS, YYNGEE. V lost 0 bases, J lost 7 bases, and 8 bases lay in between. This clone was found a few times. Its target is unknown. This chain links TRBV9 with TRBJ2-1; D may be TRBD2 (5 bases). The sequence derives from an adult with mismatch repair-deficient cancer. The sequenced sample was peripheral blood, obtained roughly 35 weeks after starting pembrolizumab. In nucleotides, the CDR3 is TGTGCCAGCAGCGTAGGGGAGTATAATGAGCAGTTCTTC. This gives the protein CASSVGEYNEQFF.